One and the same sample provided the 14 T cell receptor beta chains below, sequenced in a study of T cell responses to AZD1222 COVID-19 vaccine. Sequencing was performed with immunoSEQ multiplex PCR; in TCRdb, only in-frame clones are kept and a portion is missing. This sample has roughly 160,000 clones, with 70% to 90% found just once. Sequenced here: peripheral blood, sampled 28 days after the second AZD1222 dose. The origin of the receptors is an adult who received the AZD1222 COVID-19 vaccine.

This chain links TRBV12-3 or TRBV12-4 with TRBJ2-2; no clear D. The CDR3 totals 13 residues. Trimming shortened V by 7 bases and J by 6 bases, and 12 bases separated the two germline ends. CDR3 nucleotide sequence: TGTGCCAGCACCATCTCGTCAGCCGGGGAGCTGTTTTTT. Its translation: CASTISSAGELFF.

V and J are TRBV18 and TRBJ1-3; D is possibly TRBD1 (6 bases). This CDR3 is built from 15 residues. V lost 3 bases to trimming and J lost 2 bases, with 11 bases between them. Germline assignment: CDR1 KGHSH and CDR2 LQKENI. This CDR3 reads CASSPPGTPGNTIYF. CDR3 sequence (DNA): TGTGCCAGCTCACCTCCCGGGACACCTGGAAACACCATATATTTT.

This clone turned up a few times. This chain connects TRBV18 to TRBJ2-3; D is unclear. V was clipped by 2 bases and J by 0 bases, with 9 bases between them. Looked up from germline, CDR1 is KGHSH and CDR2 is LQKENI. This CDR3 has 15 residues. The CDR3 protein is CASSPISASTDTQYF. Written as DNA, the CDR3 is TGTGCCAGCTCACCAATTTCGGCTAGCACAGATACGCAGTATTTT.

This clone was recorded once. The chain has TRBV12-3 or TRBV12-4 and TRBJ2-5, with a possible D match to TRBD1 (6 bases). V was trimmed by 7 bases and J by 5 bases, leaving 14 bases between them. This CDR3 region has 13 residues. The CDR3 DNA sequence: TGTGCCAGCACTTCAGGGGTGGGGGAGACCCAGTACTTC. Its protein product is CASTSGVGETQYF.

The chain couples TRBV6-2 or TRBV6-3 to TRBJ1-2; D gene unclear. Germline V lookup: CDR1 MNHEY, CDR2 SVGEGT. V was clipped by 4 bases and J by 2 bases, with 8 bases between them. This CDR3 is built from 13 residues. The CDR3 reads CASSSTRNYGYTF. In DNA form, the CDR3 reads TGTGCCAGCAGTTCCACTCGGAACTATGGCTACACCTTC.

This clone was observed a few times. The chain carries TRBV11-2 and TRBJ1-3; D ambiguous. The CDR3 runs to 13 residues. From germline, CDR1 is SGHAT and CDR2 FQNNGV. Trimming pared 2 bases from V and 0 bases from J, leaving 2 bases between. The CDR3 sequence is CASSLTSGNTIYF. The CDR3 bases are TGTGCCAGCAGCTTAACCTCTGGAAACACCATATATTTT.

The chain joins TRBV5-1 to TRBJ2-7; D is perhaps TRBD2 (6 bases). Germline CDR1 and CDR2: SGHRS and YFSETQ. Trimming removed 0 bases from V and 4 bases from J, with 11 bases in between. The CDR3 has 14 amino acids. CDR3 loop: CASSLEGGAYEQYF. The CDR3 coding sequence is TGCGCCAGCAGCTTGGAGGGCGGGGCATACGAGCAGTACTTC.

This sequence joins TRBV7-7 and TRBJ1-6; D might be TRBD1 (6 bases). Per germline, CDR1 SSHAT and CDR2 FNYEAQ (reference sequence). V lost 4 bases, J lost 6 bases, and 34 bases lay in between. This CDR3 is 22 amino acids long. The CDR3 DNA sequence: TGTGCCAGCAGCTCGTCGGGGGTTGGACAGAGGATGCCGGAAAAACTTAATTCACCCCTCCACTTT. Encoded protein: CASSSSGVGQRMPEKLNSPLHF.

This clone appeared once. This chain joins TRBV27 and TRBJ2-2; D is perhaps TRBD2 (6 bases). CDR3 length equals 15 residues. V lost 6 bases and J 7 bases, leaving 18 bases between the germline ends. The germline V gene encodes CDR1 MNHEY and CDR2 SMNVEV (reference sequence). The chain's CDR3 is CASRRGDSDSGELFF. CDR3 sequence (DNA): TGTGCCAGCAGGCGGGGAGACAGTGACAGCGGGGAGCTGTTTTTT.

The CDR3 DNA reads as TGTGCCAGCAGCTCAGCACTCGGGACAGGGGGCGATGGCTACACCTTC. It codes for CASSSALGTGGDGYTF. The rearrangement uses TRBV27 and TRBJ1-2; 12 bases align to TRBD1. Unmatched junction bases numbered 11, after V lost 6 bases and J lost 6 bases. The CDR3 is made up of 16 amino acids. Germline V gene lookup returns CDR1 MNHEY and CDR2 SMNVEV (reference sequence).

This clone was detected only once. The chain recombines TRBV6-5 with TRBJ1-5, with D hard to call. CDR3 length: 15 amino acids. Looked up from germline, CDR1 is MNHEY and CDR2 is SVGAGI. Trimming stripped 4 bases from V and 1 base from J, with 11 bases between. The CDR3 loop is CASSSDSMSNQPQHF. CDR3 DNA: TGTGCCAGCAGTTCCGACTCTATGAGCAATCAGCCCCAGCATTTT.

The gene calls are TRBV4-3 and TRBJ1-1, with D possibly TRBD1 on 6 matching bases. CDR3 length: 15 amino acids. Germline CDR1 is LGHNA and CDR2 is YSLEER. The germline V and J ends were trimmed by 0 bases and 4 bases, with 12 bases remaining between them. CDR3 DNA: TGCGCCAGCAGCCAAGATCTAGGGGGTTTCACTGAAGCTTTCTTT. Translation gives CASSQDLGGFTEAFF.

J is TRBJ1-3 and V is TRBV3-1 (or the pseudogene TRBV3-2); D unresolved. Per germline, CDR1 LGHDT and CDR2 YNNKEL (reference sequence). The CDR3 has 13 amino acids. Between the trimmed V and J ends, which lost 5 bases and 7 bases, there was a span of 12 bases. The CDR3 reads CASSGAGYNTIYF. In nucleotides, the CDR3 is TGTGCCAGCAGCGGCGCGGGTTACAACACCATATATTTT.

J is TRBJ2-1 and V is TRBV6-8, with TRBD2 identical over 8 bases. The junction had 7 bases not matched to a gene; V was cut back by 6 bases and J by 3 bases. This CDR3 is 15 amino acids long. Germline loops: CDR1 MNHGY, CDR2 SAAAGT. As DNA, the CDR3 is TGTGCCAGCAGAACCAGCGGGGGACTCTACAATGAGCAGTTCTTC. The encoded protein is CASRTSGGLYNEQFF.